Presented here are 8 T cell receptor beta chains from one specimen sequenced in a study of blood T cell repertoires in COVID-19. The assay was immunoSEQ multiplex PCR, and TCRdb's table has in-frame clones only and misses some. The table records tens of thousands of clones, 80% to 90% of them present only once. Sequencing was performed on peripheral blood. All receptors come from a man in his fifties or sixties with acute or convalescent COVID-19.

The rearrangement links TRBV9 to TRBJ2-1, with 10 nucleotides matching TRBD2. This CDR3 has 19 residues. With V trimmed by 3 bases and J by 0 bases, 12 bases remained unmatched. Germline assignment: CDR1 SGDLS and CDR2 YYNGEE. DNA for the CDR3: TGTGCCAGCAGCGGTAGTAGCGGGGGGCAAGTGAGCTCCTACAATGAGCAGTTCTTC. Translated, it gives CASSGSSGGQVSSYNEQFF.

The V call is TRBV7-9, the J call TRBJ2-1; 10 positions agree with TRBD1. J was trimmed by 8 bases and V by 5 bases; bases with no gene match: 9. The CDR3 consists of 15 residues. Germline V gene data show CDR1 as SEHNR and CDR2 as FQNEAQ (reference sequence). CDR3: CASSPRGTGVYEQFF. The CDR3 DNA is TGTGCCAGCAGCCCGAGGGGGACAGGGGTATATGAGCAGTTCTTC.

V usage is TRBV2 and J usage is TRBJ2-7; D remains ambiguous. Germline V gene lookup returns CDR1 SNHLY and CDR2 FYNNEI. The CDR3 runs 13 residues. V was trimmed by 5 bases and J by 6 bases, leaving 14 bases between them. The CDR3, as DNA: TGTGCCAGCAGTAACCTACGAGGTGTCGAGCAGTACTTC. Translation gives CASSNLRGVEQYF.

This chain connects TRBV7-2 to TRBJ1-6; possibly TRBD1 for D (5 bases). Germline lookup yields CDR1 SGHTA and CDR2 FQGNSA. The ends were cut back, 1 base at V and 7 bases at J, with 17 bases in the middle. The CDR3 runs to 17 residues. The CDR3 is CASSLGVFGGRNSPLHF. The CDR3 DNA reads TGTGCCAGCAGCTTAGGGGTATTCGGGGGGAGGAATTCACCCCTCCACTTT.

CDR3 nucleotides: TGTGCCAGCAGCTTACAATCAGGGGTTGACTACACCTTC. Translated, it gives CASSLQSGVDYTF. The chain combines TRBV11-2 with TRBJ1-2; weak D call: TRBD1 (6 bases). V lost 2 bases and J 10 bases, leaving 14 bases between the germline ends. The CDR3 is 13 residues long. The germline gives CDR1 SGHAT, CDR2 FQNNGV.

This clone was detected a few times. The chain joins TRBV11-2 to TRBJ1-2; 7 bases are a match to TRBD1. CDR3 length: 15 amino acids. Germline CDR1 is SGHAT and CDR2 is FQNNGV. V shed 3 bases and J 4 bases; nucleotides not matched to a gene: 8. DNA of the CDR3: TGTGCCAGCAGCTTGACGGACAGGATGGGCTATGGCTACACCTTC. This sequence encodes CASSLTDRMGYGYTF. Full variable domain (missing parts from reference TRBV11-2 and TRBJ1-2): EAGVAQSPRYKIIEKRQSVAFWCNPISGHATLYWYQQILGQGPKLLIQFQNNGVVDDSQLPKDRFSAERLKGVDSTLKIQPAKLEDSAVYLCASSLTDRMGYGYTFGSGTRLTVV.

This chain links TRBV3-1 (or the pseudogene TRBV3-2) with TRBJ2-7; the match to TRBD1 covers 8 bases. V trimming: 1 base; J trimming: 4 bases; junction bases outside the gene matches: 9. This CDR3 comprises 16 residues. Germline loops: CDR1 LGHDT, CDR2 YNNKEL (reference sequence). The CDR3 sequence: CASSQASRTGTYEQYF. The CDR3 DNA sequence: TGTGCCAGCAGCCAAGCGTCCCGGACAGGGACATACGAGCAGTACTTC.

This rearrangement joins TRBV19 to TRBJ2-3, with TRBD2 matching 7 bases. This CDR3 spans 17 amino acids. Germline V lookup: CDR1 LNHDA, CDR2 SQIVND (reference sequence). The V and J ends lost 2 bases and 0 bases, in that order; junction bases with no gene match: 8. DNA of the CDR3: TGTGCCAGTAGTATACGGGCTAGCGGCCTAAGCACAGATACGCAGTATTTT. Translated, it gives CASSIRASGLSTDTQYF.